This T cell receptor (beta chain) was found in a study of OX40 agonist ivuxolimab in advanced cancers. Study-wide context: Ivuxolimab was a fully human IgG2 agonistic monoclonal antibody targeting the costimulatory receptor OX40 (CD134). The point of sequencing TCRbeta in the periphery was to test whether ivuxolimab changed TCR sequence diversity and drove clonal T-cell expansion. Partial responses occurred in three dose-escalation patients: two with cutaneous melanoma and one with hepatocellular carcinoma. The paper describes the monotherapy dose-escalation part (N of about 52 patients) of the phase I trial of ivuxolimab. Intravenous ivuxolimab was administered to patients every 2 weeks at six dose levels: 0.01, 0.1, 0.3, 1.5, 3 and 10 mg/kg. The dose-escalation cohort was about 83% male with a mean age of approximately 60 years, ranging from roughly 23 to 80. Prior anti-PD-1, anti-PD-L1 or anti-CTLA-4 therapy was permitted, and roughly two fifths of dose-escalation patients had received checkpoint inhibitors. Among the roughly 50 dose-escalation patients, roughly 20 had hepatocellular carcinoma, 15 melanoma, 9 renal cell carcinoma and 9 head and neck cancer. On the study overall, not on this receptor specifically: Low levels of normalized T-cell clonal expansion were also seen in some patients who did not respond. Clonal expansion of both CD4+ and CD8+ blood T cells was observed from baseline to week 6 at doses 0.1 to 3.0 mg/kg. In partial responders in the 0.1-3.0 mg/kg groups, normalized peripheral clonal expansion was found to be among the lowest, especially among CD8+ T cells. Which antigens the clonally expanded peripheral T cells were specific for was not determined. After ivuxolimab, CD8+ T cells had more expanded clones than CD4+ T cells on average.

This clone was seen just once. The antigen this receptor binds is unknown. Per-base qualities were not stored, and no clone one base away is much larger. The trial excluded patients who had a history of autoimmune disease or were on systemic immunosuppression. Peripheral blood for TCR sequencing was collected from all dose cohorts at baseline, on cycle 4 day 1, and on cycle 7 day 1. Samples came from an open-label, multicenter, first-in-human phase I dose-escalation trial of ivuxolimab. Adults with locally advanced or metastatic melanoma, renal cell carcinoma, hepatocellular carcinoma or head and neck squamous cell carcinoma were enrolled in the trial. Before TCR sequencing, CD4+ T cells and CD8+ T cells from peripheral blood were sorted into separate populations. For sequencing of the TCRbeta CDR3 region, genomic DNA was extracted from the sorted cells. The immunoSEQ Assay was used to sequence the TCRbeta CDR3 regions. The immuneACCESS repertoire file appears here via TCRdb, limited to in-frame rearrangements. These files lack a portion of the clones; in checked studies, under half of the deficit traces to unresolved V genes, and the cause of the others is not known. The sample yields about 120,000 clones; 80% to 90% were counted once. Clones ranked in the top ten supply 0.55% of the sample.

Taken from the germline V gene (reference sequence), the CDR1 and CDR2 loops are LNHDA and SQIVND. The CDR3 runs 13 amino acids, cysteine and phenylalanine included. Only the CDR3 portion is preserved as DNA: 39 bases, with reading frame beginning at the first base. V loses 2 bases, J loses 10 bases, and the germline ends lie 14 bases apart. The chain is assembled from TRBV19 and TRBJ1-2; a weak D assignment points to TRBD1 (5 bases agree). The sequenced sample was CD4+ or CD8+ T cells sorted from blood, obtained in a trial of the OX40 agonist ivuxolimab. The clonotype originates from an adult with an advanced solid tumor such as melanoma, head and neck, liver or kidney cancer. The bases read TGTGCCAGTAGTATAACCGGAGGGGTGGACTACACCTTC. It is translated as CASSITGGVDYTF.